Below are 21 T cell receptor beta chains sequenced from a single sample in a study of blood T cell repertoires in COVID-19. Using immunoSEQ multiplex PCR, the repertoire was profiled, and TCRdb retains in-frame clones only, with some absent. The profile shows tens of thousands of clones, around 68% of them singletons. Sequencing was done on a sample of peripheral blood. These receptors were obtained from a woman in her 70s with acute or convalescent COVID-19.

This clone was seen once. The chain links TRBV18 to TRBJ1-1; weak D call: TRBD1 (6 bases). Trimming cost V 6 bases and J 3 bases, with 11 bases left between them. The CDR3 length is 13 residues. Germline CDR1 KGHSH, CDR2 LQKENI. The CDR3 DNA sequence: TGTGCCAGCTCCCAAAACAGGGACACTGAAGCTTTCTTT. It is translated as CASSQNRDTEAFF. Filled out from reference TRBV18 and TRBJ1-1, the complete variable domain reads NAGVMQNPRHLVRRRGQEARLRCSPMKGHSHVYWYRQLPEEGLKFMVYLQKENIIDESGMPKERFSAEFPKEGPSILRIQQVVRGDSAAYFCASSQNRDTEAFFGQGTRLTVV.

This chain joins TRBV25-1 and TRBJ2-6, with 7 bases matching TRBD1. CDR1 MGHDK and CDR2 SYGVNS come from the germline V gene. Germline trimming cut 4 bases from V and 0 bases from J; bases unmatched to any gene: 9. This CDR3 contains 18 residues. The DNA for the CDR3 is TGTGCCAGCAGTGCTACCCCGGGACAGATCTCTGGGGCCAACGTCCTGACTTTC. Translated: CASSATPGQISGANVLTF.

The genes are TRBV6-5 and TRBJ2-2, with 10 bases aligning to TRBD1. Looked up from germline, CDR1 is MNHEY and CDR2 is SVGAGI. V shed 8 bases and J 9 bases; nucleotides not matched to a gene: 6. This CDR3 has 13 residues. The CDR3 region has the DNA TGTGCCAGCGGGGACAGGGGACCATGGGAGCTGTTTTTT. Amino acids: CASGDRGPWELFF.

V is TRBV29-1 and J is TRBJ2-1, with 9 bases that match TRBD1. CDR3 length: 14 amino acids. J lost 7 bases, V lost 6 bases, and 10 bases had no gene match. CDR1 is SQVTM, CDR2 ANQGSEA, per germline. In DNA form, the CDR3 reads TGCAGCGTACGGGACAGGGCCACTCCTAATGAGCAGTTCTTC. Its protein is CSVRDRATPNEQFF.

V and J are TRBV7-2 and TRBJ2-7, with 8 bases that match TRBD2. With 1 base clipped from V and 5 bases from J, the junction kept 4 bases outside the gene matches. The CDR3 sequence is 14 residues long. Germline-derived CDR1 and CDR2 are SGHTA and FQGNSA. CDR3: CASSLGGRSDEQYF. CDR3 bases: TGTGCCAGCAGCTTAGGCGGGAGGAGCGACGAGCAGTACTTC. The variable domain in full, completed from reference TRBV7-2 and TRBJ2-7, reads GAGVSQSPSNKVTEKGKDVELRCDPISGHTALYWYRQSLGQGLEFLIYFQGNSAPDKSGLPSDRFSAERTGGSVSTLTIQRTQQEDSAVYLCASSLGGRSDEQYFGPGTRLTVT.

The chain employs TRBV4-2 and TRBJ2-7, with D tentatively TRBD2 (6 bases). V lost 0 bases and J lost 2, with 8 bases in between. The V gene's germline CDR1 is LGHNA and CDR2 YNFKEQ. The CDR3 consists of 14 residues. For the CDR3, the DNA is TGTGCCAGCAGCCAAGATGGGGGGACCTACGAGCAGTACTTC. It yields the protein CASSQDGGTYEQYF.

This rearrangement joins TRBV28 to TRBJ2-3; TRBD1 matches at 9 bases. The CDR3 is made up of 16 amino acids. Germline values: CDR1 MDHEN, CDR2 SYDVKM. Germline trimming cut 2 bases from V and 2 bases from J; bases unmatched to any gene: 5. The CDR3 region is CASSLRTGVNTDTQYF. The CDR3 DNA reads TGTGCCAGCAGTTTACGGACAGGGGTGAACACAGATACGCAGTATTTT. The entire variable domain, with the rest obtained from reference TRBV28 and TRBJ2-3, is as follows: DVKVTQSSRYLVKRTGEKVFLECVQDMDHENMFWYRQDPGLGLRLIYFSYDVKMKEKGDIPEGYSVSREKKERFSLILESASTNQTSMYLCASSLRTGVNTDTQYFGPGTRLTVL.

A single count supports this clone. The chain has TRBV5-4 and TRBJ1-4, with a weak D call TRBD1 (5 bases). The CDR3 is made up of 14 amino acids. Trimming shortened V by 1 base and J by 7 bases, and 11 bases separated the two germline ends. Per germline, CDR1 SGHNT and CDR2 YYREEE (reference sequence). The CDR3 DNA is TGTGCCAGCAGCTTGCCCGGGGGTGGTGAAAAACTGTTTTTT. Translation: CASSLPGGGEKLFF.

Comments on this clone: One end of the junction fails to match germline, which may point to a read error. Written as DNA, the CDR3 is TGTGCCAGCAGTTGGACTAGCGGGAGCCGGGGAGCTGTTTTT. Amino acid sequence: CASSWTSGSRGAVF. This chain uses TRBV6-5 with TRBJ2-2; 13 bases line up with TRBD2. The germline V gene encodes CDR1 MNHEY and CDR2 SVGAGI. The CDR3 is 14 amino acids.

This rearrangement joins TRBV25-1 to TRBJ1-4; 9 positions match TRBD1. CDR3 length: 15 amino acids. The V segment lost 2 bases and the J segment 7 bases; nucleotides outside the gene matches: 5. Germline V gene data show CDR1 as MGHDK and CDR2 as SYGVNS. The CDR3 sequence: CASSERGTGFEKLFF. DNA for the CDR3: TGTGCCAGCAGTGAAAGAGGGACAGGGTTTGAAAAACTGTTTTTT.

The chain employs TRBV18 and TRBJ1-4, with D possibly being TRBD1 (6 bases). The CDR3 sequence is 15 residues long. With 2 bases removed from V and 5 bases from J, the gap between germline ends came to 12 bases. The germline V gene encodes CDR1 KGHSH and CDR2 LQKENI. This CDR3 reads CASSPMGQGNEKLFF. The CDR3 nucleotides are TGTGCCAGCTCACCAATGGGTCAGGGGAATGAAAAACTGTTTTTT.

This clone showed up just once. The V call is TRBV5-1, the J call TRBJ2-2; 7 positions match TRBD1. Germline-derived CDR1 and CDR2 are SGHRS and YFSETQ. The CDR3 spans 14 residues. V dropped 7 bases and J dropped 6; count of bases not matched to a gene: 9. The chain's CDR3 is CASGDIQGAGELFF. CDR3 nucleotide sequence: TGCGCCAGCGGCGATATCCAGGGGGCCGGGGAGCTGTTTTTT.

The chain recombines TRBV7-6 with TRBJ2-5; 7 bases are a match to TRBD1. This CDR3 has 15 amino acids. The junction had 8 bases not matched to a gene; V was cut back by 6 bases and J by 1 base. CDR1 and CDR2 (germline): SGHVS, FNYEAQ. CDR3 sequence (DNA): TGTGCCAGCAGACCGGGACAGATCCTCCAAGAGACCCAGTACTTC. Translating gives CASRPGQILQETQYF.

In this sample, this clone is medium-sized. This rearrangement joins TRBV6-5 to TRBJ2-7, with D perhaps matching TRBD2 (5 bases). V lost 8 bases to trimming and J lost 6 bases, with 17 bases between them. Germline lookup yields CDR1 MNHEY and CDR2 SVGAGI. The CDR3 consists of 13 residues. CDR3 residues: CASGALPRGEQYF. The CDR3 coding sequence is TGTGCCAGCGGAGCACTACCACGGGGCGAGCAGTACTTC.

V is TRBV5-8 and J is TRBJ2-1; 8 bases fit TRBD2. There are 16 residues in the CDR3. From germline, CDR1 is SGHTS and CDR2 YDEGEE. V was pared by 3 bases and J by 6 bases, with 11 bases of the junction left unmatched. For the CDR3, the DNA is TGTGCCAGCAGCTACTCCCGGGGACTAGTCTTCAATGAGCAGTTCTTC. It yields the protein CASSYSRGLVFNEQFF.

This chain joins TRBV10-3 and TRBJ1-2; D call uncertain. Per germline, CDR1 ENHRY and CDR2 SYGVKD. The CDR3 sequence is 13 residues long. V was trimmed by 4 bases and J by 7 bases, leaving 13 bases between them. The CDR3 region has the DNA TGTGCCATCAGTGGTCCGACTGACTCTGGCTACACCTTC. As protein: CAISGPTDSGYTF.

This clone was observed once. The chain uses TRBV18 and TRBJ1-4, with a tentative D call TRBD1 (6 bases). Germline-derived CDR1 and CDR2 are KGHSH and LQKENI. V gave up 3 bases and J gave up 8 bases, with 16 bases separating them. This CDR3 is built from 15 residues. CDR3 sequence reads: CASSPPQGRGEKLFF. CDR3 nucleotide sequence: TGTGCCAGCTCACCCCCTCAGGGGCGCGGGGAAAAACTGTTTTTT.

The CDR3 nucleotides read TGTGCCAGCAGCGGGGGGACTAGCGGGTTCACCGGGGAGCTGTTTTTT. Its protein is CASSGGTSGFTGELFF. This chain links TRBV5-4 with TRBJ2-2; 12 bases match TRBD2. This CDR3 is 16 amino acids long. Germline CDR1 is SGHNT and CDR2 is YYREEE (reference sequence). Trimming took 4 bases from V and 4 from J; bases not matched to a gene: 5.

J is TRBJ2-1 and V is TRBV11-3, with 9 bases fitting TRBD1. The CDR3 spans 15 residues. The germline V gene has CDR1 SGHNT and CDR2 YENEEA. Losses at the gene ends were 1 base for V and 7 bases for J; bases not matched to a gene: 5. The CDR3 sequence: CASSLGPGTGNEQFF. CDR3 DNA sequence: TGTGCCAGCAGCTTAGGTCCCGGGACAGGGAATGAGCAGTTCTTC.

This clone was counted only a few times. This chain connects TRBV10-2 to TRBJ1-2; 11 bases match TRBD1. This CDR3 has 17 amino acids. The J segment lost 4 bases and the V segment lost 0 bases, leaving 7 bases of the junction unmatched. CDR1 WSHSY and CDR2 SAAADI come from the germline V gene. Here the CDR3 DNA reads TGCGCCAGCAGTGAGTCGTGGGGACAGGGGGTTCGCTATGGCTACACCTTC. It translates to CASSESWGQGVRYGYTF.

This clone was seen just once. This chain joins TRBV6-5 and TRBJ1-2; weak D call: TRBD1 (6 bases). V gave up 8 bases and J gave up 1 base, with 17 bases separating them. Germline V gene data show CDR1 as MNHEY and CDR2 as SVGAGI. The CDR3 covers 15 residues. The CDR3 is CASSEKQGFNYGYTF. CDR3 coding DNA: TGTGCCAGCTCCGAAAAACAGGGATTTAACTATGGCTACACCTTC.